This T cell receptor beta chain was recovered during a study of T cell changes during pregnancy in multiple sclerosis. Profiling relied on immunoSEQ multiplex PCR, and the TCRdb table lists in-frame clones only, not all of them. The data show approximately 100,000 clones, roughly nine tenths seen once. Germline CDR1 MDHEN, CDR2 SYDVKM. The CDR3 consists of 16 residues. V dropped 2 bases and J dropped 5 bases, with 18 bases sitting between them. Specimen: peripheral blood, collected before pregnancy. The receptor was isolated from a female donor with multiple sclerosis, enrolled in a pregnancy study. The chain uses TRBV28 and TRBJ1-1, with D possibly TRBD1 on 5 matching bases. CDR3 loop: CASSLGAARVRTEAFF. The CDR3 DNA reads TGTGCCAGCAGTTTAGGGGCGGCCAGGGTGCGGACTGAAGCTTTCTTT.